This T cell receptor (beta chain) was retrieved from a study of T-cell memory formation after mild COVID-19. Whole-study context: There were largely donor-specific TCR clusters.

TCRdb processed the 5' RACE reads anew with MiXCR; each CDR3 protein has one entry. The table shows about 110,000 distinct CDR3 sequences, with roughly an eighth occurring only once. Study findings and constraints: The study found balanced CD4/CD8 in clones contracting day 15 to 85 and a CD4+ lean in later expanders.

Remarks on this clonotype: The antigen remains undetermined.

Germline loops: CDR1 SGHRS, CDR2 YFSETQ. The CDR3 is made up of 15 amino acids. Trimming took 5 bases from V and 0 from J; bases not matched to a gene: 3. What was sequenced was PBMCs or a T cell subset sorted from them (not recorded which). The gene calls are TRBV5-1 and TRBJ2-2; 8 bases map to TRBD1. The sequence derives from an adult woman who had mild COVID-19 (a few samples of this study predate the infection). Cell type and time point are not known. CDR3 in amino acids: CASRGTGANTGELFF. The CDR3 DNA reads TGCGCCAGCAGAGGGACAGGTGCGAACACCGGGGAGCTGTTTTTT.